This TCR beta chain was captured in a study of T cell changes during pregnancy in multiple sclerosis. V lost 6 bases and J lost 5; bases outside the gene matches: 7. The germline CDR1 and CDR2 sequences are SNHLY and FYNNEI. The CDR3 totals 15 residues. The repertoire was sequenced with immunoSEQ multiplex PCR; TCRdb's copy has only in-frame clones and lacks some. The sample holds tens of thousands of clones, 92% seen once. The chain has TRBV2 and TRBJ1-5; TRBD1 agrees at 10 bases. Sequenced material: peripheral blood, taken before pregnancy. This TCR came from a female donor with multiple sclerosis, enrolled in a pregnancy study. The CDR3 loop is CASRDPDRGHQPQHF. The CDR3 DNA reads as TGTGCCAGCAGGGACCCCGACAGGGGGCATCAGCCCCAGCATTTT.